This T cell receptor beta chain was recovered during a study of blood T cell repertoires in COVID-19 (dated by TCRdb to the early 2020s). Regarding the study in general: Samples from collaborators originated in the United States, Italy and Spain and spanned both the acute and convalescent phases of COVID-19. The material from the prospective study consisted of cDNA or gDNA derived from T cells, B-cell-depleted T cells, or PBMCs. Deeply sampled blood TCRbeta repertoires from subjects exposed to, actively infected with, or recovered from COVID-19 were included in the dataset. The repertoires were released in a freely available public database intended as a resource for research on the immune response to SARS-CoV-2. The samples were drawn from two sources: the first 160 participants of the ongoing ImmuneRACE study, and 1,200 or so subjects contributed by 6 global collaborators. The sample metadata nearly always contained a de-identified subject ID, COVID-19 status, age in years and sex. Where HLA class I and class II types were available, the types were taken from metadata supplied by the sample provider, not from assay-based typing.

Worth noting for this clone: Its antigen remains undetermined. An end of the junction differs from the germline gene, which may be a read error.

In Seattle, one collaborating source enrolled patients while the infection was active and tracked those patients longitudinally over the course of disease. Collaborating institutions collected whole blood in K2EDTA tubes following their own protocols. Collaborator samples were shipped for TCRbeta analysis as frozen whole blood, isolated PBMCs, or DNA extracted from either sample type. TCRbeta CDR3 regions were amplified from genomic DNA using the immunoSEQ Assay, a bias-controlled multiplex PCR. Per the source publication's procedure: Nucleated cell counts per sample were estimated from amplification of reference gene primers within the assay. Sequence reads were collapsed and filtered to measure the absolute abundance of every unique TCRbeta CDR3 rearrangement. For each sample, productive Simpson clonality was calculated as the square root of Simpson's diversity index across productive rearrangements. TCRdb took this table from immuneACCESS and kept in-frame rearrangements with V and J called. Such tables lack part of the clones; where checked against another copy, unresolved V genes explain under half of the gap, and the rest is unexplained. The DNA gave D and trimming, while V, J and clone size come from that table. The sample table holds around 100,000 clones, of which 90% were seen once. Over 5% of the sample comes from the top ten.

The paper as a whole reports these results and caveats: How much clinical and demographic metadata was included differed by source and by participant, and the metadata was provided uncurated.

The germline V gene specifies MNHEY as CDR1 and SVGEGT as CDR2. Including cysteine and phenylalanine, the CDR3 has 15 amino acids. CDR3 DNA only is kept here, 45 bases in frame from base 1. The sequence links TRBV6-2 or TRBV6-3 to TRBJ2-1; TRBD2 aligns with 11 central bases. Sequencing used peripheral blood. This TCR derives from a man aged 18 to 29 with COVID-19, enrolled during active disease. The CDR3 in this case is CASSTLAGDYSEQFF. The base sequence is TGTGCCAGCAGTACACTAGCGGGAGATTACAGTGAGCAGTTCTTC.